This T cell receptor (beta chain) emerged from a study of blood T cells in healthy people across ages. The ends lost 2 bases at V and 4 bases at J; junction bases unmatched: 5. The V gene's germline CDR1 is SNHLY and CDR2 FYNNEI. The CDR3 is 15 residues long. A sample-barcoded 5' primer and a J-beta primer mix were used in a second PCR of roughly 7 to 11 cycles. TCRdb used MiXCR to reprocess the 5' RACE reads, holding one entry per CDR3 protein. The data show roughly 800,000 distinct CDR3 sequences, roughly 25% seen once. The same specimen was also included in a second study, on T cells of mothers and their children.

Sequencing was carried out using blood. The chain combines TRBV2 with TRBJ2-1; TRBD1 aligns across 7 bases. The sequence was collected from a boy younger than 18 in good health. The CDR3 DNA is TGTGCCAGCAGTGAACACGGGACAGCTTACAATGAGCAGTTCTTC. Its translation: CASSEHGTAYNEQFF.